This TCR beta chain stems from a study of blood T cells in healthy people across ages. Alongside a J-beta primer mix, a sample-barcoded 5' primer served in a second PCR lasting roughly 6 to 11 cycles. One entry per CDR3 protein, called by TCRdb with MiXCR from the 5' RACE reads. This table holds 750,000 to 1,000,000 distinct CDR3 sequences, 25% to 35% found once. This clonotype was observed once. These data were also reused for a study on T cells of mothers and their children. That publication notes: The shaping of TCR recombination output by thymic selection is similar in related and unrelated pairs.

The sequenced material came from blood. The receptor's source is a middle-aged woman in good health.

The CDR3 region is CASSILLTSGNTIYF. In nucleotides, the CDR3 is TGTGCCAGCAGCATACTCTTGACCTCTGGAAACACCATATATTTT. This chain links TRBV7-2 with TRBJ1-3; D uncertain. Trimming cost V 5 bases and J 0 bases, with 11 bases left between them. This CDR3 is built from 15 residues. Germline assignment: CDR1 SGHTA and CDR2 FQGNSA. The variable domain in full, completed from reference TRBV7-2 and TRBJ1-3, reads GAGVSQSPSNKVTEKGKDVELRCDPISGHTALYWYRQSLGQGLEFLIYFQGNSAPDKSGLPSDRFSAERTGGSVSTLTIQRTQQEDSAVYLCASSILLTSGNTIYFGEGSWLTVV.